The 21 T cell receptor beta chains below come from one sample, sequenced in a study of cytomegalovirus exposure and HLA in healthy donors. Sequencing used immunoSEQ multiplex PCR; TCRdb keeps in-frame clones, though not all of them. The sample carries approximately 270,000 clones, about 90% recorded once. The source material was PBMCs. These receptors all stem from a woman aged 18-29 years in good health and CMV-seronegative.

The V call is TRBV30, the J call TRBJ1-3; possible D gene TRBD1, 6 bases. Per germline, CDR1 GTSNPN and CDR2 SVGIG (reference sequence). V was pared by 8 bases and J by 3 bases, with 17 bases between. The CDR3 is made up of 14 amino acids. Here the CDR3 reads CAGYQGLVGNTIYF. CDR3 coding DNA: TGTGCCGGATATCAGGGGTTAGTTGGAAACACCATATATTTT.

The chain joins TRBV28 to TRBJ1-4; D may be TRBD1 (5 bases). This CDR3 is 16 amino acids long. V lost 4 bases to trimming and J lost 5 bases, with 17 bases between them. Germline lookup yields CDR1 MDHEN and CDR2 SYDVKM. In DNA form, the CDR3 reads TGTGCCAGCAGTTCCTCGGGGGACGGGCGGAATGAAAAACTGTTTTTT. It codes for CASSSSGDGRNEKLFF. The variable domain in full, with the rest retrieved from reference TRBV28 and TRBJ1-4, is DVKVTQSSRYLVKRTGEKVFLECVQDMDHENMFWYRQDPGLGLRLIYFSYDVKMKEKGDIPEGYSVSREKKERFSLILESASTNQTSMYLCASSSSGDGRNEKLFFGSGTQLSVL.

The rearrangement links TRBV28 to TRBJ1-5; the match to TRBD1 covers 7 bases. This CDR3 contains 17 residues. V shed 6 bases, J shed 0 bases, and the junction held 11 bases outside the gene matches. The germline CDR1 and CDR2 sequences are MDHEN and SYDVKM. CDR3: CASREDRVYYSNQPQHF. The CDR3 DNA reads TGTGCCAGCAGGGAAGACAGGGTTTACTATAGCAATCAGCCCCAGCATTTT.

The rearrangement uses TRBV25-1 and TRBJ1-2; weak D call: TRBD1 (5 bases). The CDR3 sequence is 15 residues long. Trimming removed 1 base from V and 8 bases from J, with 17 bases in between. Germline CDR1 reads MGHDK; CDR2 reads SYGVNS. CDR3 amino acids: CASSEFGGEMSGYTF. The DNA for the CDR3 is TGTGCCAGCAGTGAATTCGGGGGTGAGATGAGCGGCTACACCTTC.

This chain uses TRBV11-3 with TRBJ2-4; the D gene is possibly TRBD1 (6 bases). V was cut by 5 bases and J by 3 bases, with 17 bases left in between. Germline lookup yields CDR1 SGHNT and CDR2 YENEEA. This CDR3 is 16 amino acids long. The CDR3 sequence is CASSPGHFADKNIQYF. CDR3 coding DNA: TGTGCCAGCAGCCCGGGACACTTTGCGGACAAAAACATTCAGTACTTC.

The chain has TRBV4-2 and TRBJ2-3, with 11 bases aligning to TRBD2. This CDR3 is built from 15 residues. Germline lookup yields CDR1 LGHNA and CDR2 YNFKEQ. Unmatched junction bases numbered 6, after V lost 4 bases and J lost 6 bases. CDR3 nucleotide sequence: TGTGCCAGCAGCCCGTTAGCGGGGGGGCCCGATACGCAGTATTTT. This sequence encodes CASSPLAGGPDTQYF.

This clone was observed a single time. This chain connects TRBV18 to TRBJ1-3; no definite D call. The germline gives CDR1 KGHSH, CDR2 LQKENI. CDR3 size: 16 residues. V lost 6 bases to trimming and J lost 0 bases, with 15 bases between them. CDR3: CASSLLDGYSGNTIYF. As DNA, the CDR3 is TGTGCCAGCTCGCTCCTTGACGGGTACTCTGGAAACACCATATATTTT. Filled out from reference TRBV18 and TRBJ1-3, the complete variable domain reads NAGVMQNPRHLVRRRGQEARLRCSPMKGHSHVYWYRQLPEEGLKFMVYLQKENIIDESGMPKERFSAEFPKEGPSILRIQQVVRGDSAAYFCASSLLDGYSGNTIYFGEGSWLTVV.

The gene calls are TRBV19 and TRBJ1-5, with D possibly TRBD1 on 6 matching bases. This CDR3 region has 13 residues. Germline CDR1 is LNHDA and CDR2 is SQIVND (reference sequence). Trimming shortened V by 6 bases and J by 4 bases, and 10 bases separated the two germline ends. The CDR3 region is CASRPTGNQPQHF. The CDR3 DNA sequence: TGTGCCAGTAGACCAACAGGGAATCAGCCCCAGCATTTT. Filled out from reference TRBV19 and TRBJ1-5, the complete variable domain reads DGGITQSPKYLFRKEGQNVTLSCEQNLNHDAMYWYRQDPGQGLRLIYYSQIVNDFQKGDIAEGYSVSREKKESFPLTVTSAQKNPTAFYLCASRPTGNQPQHFGDGTRLSIL.

The chain recombines TRBV10-3 with TRBJ1-5; 8 nucleotides match TRBD1. Per germline, CDR1 ENHRY and CDR2 SYGVKD. The CDR3 consists of 15 residues. After removal of 3 bases from V and 1 base from J, the junction contained 2 bases not matched to a gene. The CDR3 loop is CAISDQGASNQPQHF. In nucleotides, the CDR3 is TGTGCCATCAGTGATCAGGGGGCAAGCAATCAGCCCCAGCATTTT.

The genes are TRBV5-4 and TRBJ2-5, with 8 positions matching TRBD1. CDR3 length equals 16 residues. Germline CDR1 reads SGHNT; CDR2 reads YYREEE (reference sequence). V lost 4 bases, J lost 0 bases, and 8 bases stayed unmatched. The CDR3 bases are TGTGCCAGCAGCGGAACCCGGGACAGGAACCAAGAGACCCAGTACTTC. Translation gives CASSGTRDRNQETQYF.

The J gene is TRBJ1-1, the V gene TRBV5-4; D unresolved. CDR1 SGHNT and CDR2 YYREEE come from the germline V gene (reference sequence). Trimming left V 4 bases short and J 0 bases short, with 13 bases between. The CDR3 is made up of 15 amino acids. The CDR3 DNA follows: TGTGCCAGCAGCCCGACACGGAACCTGAACACTGAAGCTTTCTTT. Translating gives CASSPTRNLNTEAFF.

This chain joins TRBV12-5 and TRBJ1-5, with TRBD1 matching over 7 bases. Per the germline V gene, CDR1 is LGHNT and CDR2 is FRNRAP. The J segment lost 0 bases and the V segment lost 1 base, leaving 21 bases of the junction unmatched. The CDR3 extends over 22 amino acids. The CDR3 protein is CASGLEASGTEFIDDSNQPQHF. CDR3 DNA: TGTGCTAGTGGTTTGGAAGCCTCCGGGACAGAATTTATCGACGATAGCAATCAGCCCCAGCATTTT.

As for this clone: The same CDR3 also results from other DNA sequences found in this sample. The CDR3 loop reads CASSYTGNTEAFF. Here the CDR3 DNA reads TGTGCCAGCAGCTACACAGGGAACACTGAAGCTTTCTTT. This sequence joins TRBV27 and TRBJ1-1; a weak D match, TRBD1 (5 bases). Trimming stripped 6 bases from V and 1 base from J, with 9 bases between. The CDR3 contains 13 residues. Germline V CDR1 and CDR2: MNHEY, SMNVEV (reference sequence).

The V gene is TRBV9, the J gene TRBJ2-2; 7 bases map to TRBD1. Germline CDR1 SGDLS, CDR2 YYNGEE. Trimming took 4 bases from V and 9 from J; bases not matched to a gene: 15. The CDR3 totals 16 residues. CDR3 DNA: TGTGCCAGCAGCCCGAGCCCCCGGGACAGCTGTTGGGAGCTGTTTTTT. Amino acids: CASSPSPRDSCWELFF. The variable domain in full, completed from reference TRBV9 and TRBJ2-2, reads DSGVTQTPKHLITATGQRVTLRCSPRSGDLSVYWYQQSLDQGLQFLIQYYNGEERAKGNILERFSAQQFPDLHSELNLSSLELGDSALYFCASSPSPRDSCWELFFGEGSRLTVL.

The genes are TRBV4-2 and TRBJ2-1; D is undetermined. The CDR3 covers 15 residues. Trimming shortened V by 0 bases and J by 3 bases, and 9 bases separated the two germline ends. The germline CDR1 and CDR2 sequences are LGHNA and YNFKEQ. In nucleotides, the CDR3 is TGTGCCAGCAGCCAAGACCTAGTTCTCTACAATGAGCAGTTCTTC. Translation gives CASSQDLVLYNEQFF.

The chain combines TRBV6-5 with TRBJ2-7, with unresolved D. Germline assignment: CDR1 MNHEY and CDR2 SVGAGI. V was trimmed by 6 bases and J by 2 bases, leaving 17 bases between them. The CDR3 is 15 residues long. The CDR3: CASRPSVALPYEQYV. The CDR3 DNA reads as TGTGCCAGCAGGCCCTCAGTAGCCCTCCCCTACGAGCAGTACGTC.

This clone appeared once. The chain uses TRBV7-2 and TRBJ2-2, with D possibly TRBD2 on 5 matching bases. The CDR3 consists of 13 residues. V was cut by 5 bases and J by 4 bases, with 8 bases left in between. Germline V gene sequence: CDR1 SGHTA, CDR2 FQGNSA. CDR3: CASSRGPTGELFF. The CDR3 coding sequence is TGTGCCAGCAGCCGAGGGCCCACCGGGGAGCTGTTTTTT.

This clone was seen only a few times. The chain recombines TRBV4-2 with TRBJ2-7; 7 nucleotides agree with TRBD2. CDR3 length equals 16 residues. Unmatched junction bases numbered 8, after V lost 0 bases and J lost 3 bases. Germline values: CDR1 LGHNA, CDR2 YNFKEQ. CDR3 bases: TGTGCCAGCAGCCAAGAGGGGGGAGGGGTGGTCTACGAGCAGTACTTC. Encoded protein: CASSQEGGGVVYEQYF.

The chain has TRBV2 and TRBJ1-5; 7 bases align to TRBD1. Germline V lookup: CDR1 SNHLY, CDR2 FYNNEI. The CDR3 covers 15 residues. The V and J ends lost 7 bases and 0 bases, in that order; junction bases with no gene match: 6. The DNA of the CDR3 is TGTGCCAGCACCCCGACAGGGCATAGCAATCAGCCCCAGCATTTT. Translating gives CASTPTGHSNQPQHF.

This clone was counted a few times. The sample holds other DNA sequences that translate to the same CDR3. The chain joins TRBV9 to TRBJ2-2; tentative D call: TRBD1 (5 bases). The CDR3 is 14 amino acids. V shed 1 base and J shed 3 bases, with 7 bases lying between them. Germline CDR1 SGDLS, CDR2 YYNGEE. CDR3 DNA sequence: TGTGCCAGCAGCGTACAGGGCGACACCGGGGAGCTGTTTTTT. Protein product: CASSVQGDTGELFF.

The chain links TRBV7-6 to TRBJ2-1, with 12 bases identical to TRBD2. Germline V gives CDR1 SGHVS, CDR2 FNYEAQ. This CDR3 is 15 amino acids long. With 5 bases clipped from V and 7 bases from J, the junction kept 6 bases outside the gene matches. The CDR3, as DNA: TGTGCCAGCAGCCCTAGCGGGGGGGCCGATAATGAGCAGTTCTTC. Translated, it gives CASSPSGGADNEQFF. Full variable domain (remainder filled in from reference TRBV7-6 and TRBJ2-1): GAGVSQSPRYKVTKRGQDVALRCDPISGHVSLYWYRQALGQGPEFLTYFNYEAQQDKSGLPNDRFSAERPEGSISTLTIQRTEQRDSAMYRCASSPSGGADNEQFFGPGTRLTVL.